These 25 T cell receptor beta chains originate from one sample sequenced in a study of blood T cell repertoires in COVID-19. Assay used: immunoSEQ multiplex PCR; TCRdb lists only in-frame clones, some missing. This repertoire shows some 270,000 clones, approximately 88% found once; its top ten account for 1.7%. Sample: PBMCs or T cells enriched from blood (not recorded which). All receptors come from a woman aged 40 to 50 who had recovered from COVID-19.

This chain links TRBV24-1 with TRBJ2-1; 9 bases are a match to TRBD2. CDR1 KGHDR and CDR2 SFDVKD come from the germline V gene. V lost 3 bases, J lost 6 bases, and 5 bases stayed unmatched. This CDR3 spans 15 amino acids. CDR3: CATSDGQTSGNEQFF. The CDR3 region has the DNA TGTGCCACCAGTGATGGGCAGACTAGCGGCAATGAGCAGTTCTTC.

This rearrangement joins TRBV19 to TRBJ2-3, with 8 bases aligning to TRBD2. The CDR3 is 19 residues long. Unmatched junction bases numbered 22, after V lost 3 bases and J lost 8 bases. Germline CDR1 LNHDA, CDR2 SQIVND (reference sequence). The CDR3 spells CASSILRGGRPGEGGTQYF. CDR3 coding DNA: TGTGCCAGTAGTATCTTACGCGGGGGGCGGCCGGGAGAAGGTGGTACGCAGTATTTT.

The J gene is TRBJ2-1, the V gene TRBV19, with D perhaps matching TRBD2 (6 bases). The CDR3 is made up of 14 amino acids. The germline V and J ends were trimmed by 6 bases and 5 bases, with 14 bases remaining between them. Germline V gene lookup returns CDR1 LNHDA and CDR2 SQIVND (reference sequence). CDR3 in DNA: TGTGCCAGTAGCGGGGTGACTAGGAACAATGAGCAGTTCTTC. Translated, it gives CASSGVTRNNEQFF.

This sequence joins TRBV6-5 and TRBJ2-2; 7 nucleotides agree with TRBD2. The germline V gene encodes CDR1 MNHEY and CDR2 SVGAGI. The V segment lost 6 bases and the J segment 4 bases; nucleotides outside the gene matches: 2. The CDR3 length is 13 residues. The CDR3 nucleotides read TGTGCCAGCAGAGCGGGGACCACCGGGGAGCTGTTTTTT. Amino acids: CASRAGTTGELFF.

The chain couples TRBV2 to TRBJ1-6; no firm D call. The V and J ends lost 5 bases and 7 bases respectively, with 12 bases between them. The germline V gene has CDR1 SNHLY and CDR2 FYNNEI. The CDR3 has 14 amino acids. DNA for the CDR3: TGTGCCAGCAGTTCCAGGACTCTCAATTCACCCCTCCACTTT. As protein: CASSSRTLNSPLHF.

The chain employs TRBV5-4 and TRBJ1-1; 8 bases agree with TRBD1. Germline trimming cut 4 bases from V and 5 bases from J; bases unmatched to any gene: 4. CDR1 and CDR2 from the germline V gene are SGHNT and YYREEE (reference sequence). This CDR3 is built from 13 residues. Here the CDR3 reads CASSPRTGTEAFF. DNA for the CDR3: TGTGCCAGCAGCCCAAGGACAGGGACTGAAGCTTTCTTT.

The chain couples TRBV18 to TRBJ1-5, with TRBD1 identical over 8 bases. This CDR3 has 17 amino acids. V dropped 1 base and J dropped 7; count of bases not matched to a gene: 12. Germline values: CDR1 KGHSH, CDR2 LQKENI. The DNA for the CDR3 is TGTGCCAGCTCACCACTCCCCCTGACAGGGGATGGGCAGCCCCAGCATTTT. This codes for CASSPLPLTGDGQPQHF.

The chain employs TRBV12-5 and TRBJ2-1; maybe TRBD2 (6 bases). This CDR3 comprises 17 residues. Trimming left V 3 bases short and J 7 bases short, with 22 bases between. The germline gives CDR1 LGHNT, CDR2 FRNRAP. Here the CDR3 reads CASGFPRGAGGWNEQFF. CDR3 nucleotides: TGTGCTAGTGGTTTCCCGAGGGGAGCCGGGGGTTGGAATGAGCAGTTCTTC.

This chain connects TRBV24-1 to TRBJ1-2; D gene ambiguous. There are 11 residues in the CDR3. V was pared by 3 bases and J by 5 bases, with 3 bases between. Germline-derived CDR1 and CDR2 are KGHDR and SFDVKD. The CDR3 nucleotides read TGTGCCACCAGTGATCCTTATGGCTACACCTTC. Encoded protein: CATSDPYGYTF.

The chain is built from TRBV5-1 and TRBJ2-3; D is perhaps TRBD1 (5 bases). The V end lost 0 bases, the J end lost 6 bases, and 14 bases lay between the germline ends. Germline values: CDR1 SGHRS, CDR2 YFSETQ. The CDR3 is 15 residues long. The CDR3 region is CASSLAYLGADTQYF. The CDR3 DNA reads TGCGCCAGCAGCTTGGCCTATTTAGGGGCGGATACGCAGTATTTT.

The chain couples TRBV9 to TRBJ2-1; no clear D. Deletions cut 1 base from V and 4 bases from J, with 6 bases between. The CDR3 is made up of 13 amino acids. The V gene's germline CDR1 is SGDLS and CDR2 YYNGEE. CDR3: CASSVQQYNEQFF. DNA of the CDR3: TGTGCCAGCAGCGTACAACAGTACAATGAGCAGTTCTTC.

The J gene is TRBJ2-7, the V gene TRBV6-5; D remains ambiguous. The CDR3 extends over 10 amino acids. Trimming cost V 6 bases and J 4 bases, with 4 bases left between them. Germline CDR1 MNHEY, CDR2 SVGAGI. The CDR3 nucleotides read TGTGCCAGCAGATTATACGAGCAGTACTTC. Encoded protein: CASRLYEQYF.

The CDR3 DNA is TGTGCCAGCAGCGATAACAGGCTAGCGGGAGCCTACGAGCAGTACTTC. It is translated as CASSDNRLAGAYEQYF. The V gene is TRBV11-2, the J gene TRBJ2-7, with 10 bases lining up with TRBD2. CDR3 length equals 16 residues. V lost 5 bases to trimming and J lost 2 bases; unmatched junction nucleotides: 9. Germline V lookup: CDR1 SGHAT, CDR2 FQNNGV. Using reference TRBV11-2 and TRBJ2-7 for the parts outside the CDR3, the full variable domain is EAGVAQSPRYKIIEKRQSVAFWCNPISGHATLYWYQQILGQGPKLLIQFQNNGVVDDSQLPKDRFSAERLKGVDSTLKIQPAKLEDSAVYLCASSDNRLAGAYEQYFGPGTRLTVT.

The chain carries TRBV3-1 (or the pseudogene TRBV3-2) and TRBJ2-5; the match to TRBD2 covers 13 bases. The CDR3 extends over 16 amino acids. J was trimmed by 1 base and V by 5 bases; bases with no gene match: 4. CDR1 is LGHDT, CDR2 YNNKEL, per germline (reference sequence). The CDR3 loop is CASSFGLAGVQETQYF. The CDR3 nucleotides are TGTGCCAGCAGCTTCGGACTAGCGGGGGTCCAAGAGACCCAGTACTTC.

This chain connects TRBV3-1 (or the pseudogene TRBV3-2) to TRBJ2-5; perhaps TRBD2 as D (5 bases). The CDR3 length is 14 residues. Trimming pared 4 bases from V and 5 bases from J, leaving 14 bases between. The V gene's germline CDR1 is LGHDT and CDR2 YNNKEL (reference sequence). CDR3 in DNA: TGTGCCAGCAGCCTCCGCTTTAGCGAGGAGACCCAGTACTTC. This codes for CASSLRFSEETQYF.

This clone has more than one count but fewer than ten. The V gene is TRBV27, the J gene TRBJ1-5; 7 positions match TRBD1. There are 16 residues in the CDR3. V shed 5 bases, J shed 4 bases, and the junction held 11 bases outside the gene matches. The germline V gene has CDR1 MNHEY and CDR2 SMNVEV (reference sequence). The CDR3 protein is CASSASIKQGNQPQHF. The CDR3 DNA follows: TGTGCCAGCAGTGCCTCCATAAAACAGGGGAATCAGCCCCAGCATTTT.

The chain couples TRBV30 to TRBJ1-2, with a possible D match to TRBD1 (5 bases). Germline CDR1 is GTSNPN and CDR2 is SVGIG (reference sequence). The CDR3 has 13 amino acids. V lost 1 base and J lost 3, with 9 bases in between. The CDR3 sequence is CAWSDGGDYGYTF. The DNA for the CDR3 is TGTGCCTGGAGTGACGGAGGGGACTATGGCTACACCTTC. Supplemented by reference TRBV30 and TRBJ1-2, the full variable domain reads SQTIHQWPATLVQPVGSPLSLECTVEGTSNPNLYWYRQAAGRGLQLLFYSVGIGQISSEVPQNLSASRPQDRQFILSSKKLLLSDSGFYLCAWSDGGDYGYTFGSGTRLTVV.

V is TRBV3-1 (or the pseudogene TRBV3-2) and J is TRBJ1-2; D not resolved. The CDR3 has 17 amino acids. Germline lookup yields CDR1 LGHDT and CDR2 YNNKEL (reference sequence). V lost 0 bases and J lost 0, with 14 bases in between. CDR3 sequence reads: CASSQDRQAKPNYGYTF. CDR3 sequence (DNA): TGTGCCAGCAGCCAAGATCGGCAGGCGAAGCCTAACTATGGCTACACCTTC.

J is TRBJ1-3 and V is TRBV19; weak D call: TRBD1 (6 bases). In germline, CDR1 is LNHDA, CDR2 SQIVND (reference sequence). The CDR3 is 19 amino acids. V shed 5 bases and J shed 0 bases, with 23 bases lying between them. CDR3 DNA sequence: TGTGCCAGTAGTGCCCGAGACTCAGGGACATTTTACTCTGGAAACACCATATATTTT. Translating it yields CASSARDSGTFYSGNTIYF.

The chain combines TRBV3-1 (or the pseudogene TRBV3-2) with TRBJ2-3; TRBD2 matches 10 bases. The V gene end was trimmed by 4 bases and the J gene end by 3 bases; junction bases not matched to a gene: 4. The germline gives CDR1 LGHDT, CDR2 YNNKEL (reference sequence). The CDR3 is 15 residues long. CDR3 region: CASSRLSGRTDTQYF. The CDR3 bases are TGTGCCAGCAGCCGGCTTAGCGGGAGGACAGATACGCAGTATTTT.

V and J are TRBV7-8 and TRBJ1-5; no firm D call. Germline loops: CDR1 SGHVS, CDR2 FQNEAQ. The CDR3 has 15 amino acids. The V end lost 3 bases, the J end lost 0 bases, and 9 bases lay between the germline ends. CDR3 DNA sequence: TGTGCCAGCAGCTTGAAGTCCAGTAGCAATCAGCCCCAGCATTTT. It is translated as CASSLKSSSNQPQHF.

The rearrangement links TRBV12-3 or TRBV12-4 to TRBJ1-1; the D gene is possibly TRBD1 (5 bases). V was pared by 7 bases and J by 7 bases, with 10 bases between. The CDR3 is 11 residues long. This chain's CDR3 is CASTRGVEAFF. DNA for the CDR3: TGTGCCAGCACCCGGGGGGTTGAAGCTTTCTTT.

CDR3: CASSRAAGGAGYGYTF. In DNA form, the CDR3 reads TGTGCCAGCAGCCGGGCGGCCGGCGGAGCGGGCTATGGCTACACCTTC. V is TRBV7-9 and J is TRBJ1-2, with no clear D. Germline-derived CDR1 and CDR2 are SEHNR and FQNEAQ (reference sequence). This CDR3 has 16 residues. V was clipped by 5 bases and J by 4 bases, with 20 bases between them.

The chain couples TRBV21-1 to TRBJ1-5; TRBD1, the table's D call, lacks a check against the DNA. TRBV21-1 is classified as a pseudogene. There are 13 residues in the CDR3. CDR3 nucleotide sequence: TGTGCCAGCAGCAGTCAGGGGAATCAGCCCCAGCATTTT. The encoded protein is CASSSQGNQPQHF.

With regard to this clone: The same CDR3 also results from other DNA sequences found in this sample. The CDR3 DNA reads TGTGCCAGCAGTTTGACAGGGGCATCACCCCTCCACTTT. It yields the protein CASSLTGASPLHF. The genes are TRBV2 and TRBJ1-6; TRBD1 agrees at 8 bases. Germline V CDR1 and CDR2: SNHLY, FYNNEI. The CDR3 runs 13 residues. Germline trimming cut 5 bases from V and 10 bases from J; bases unmatched to any gene: 4.